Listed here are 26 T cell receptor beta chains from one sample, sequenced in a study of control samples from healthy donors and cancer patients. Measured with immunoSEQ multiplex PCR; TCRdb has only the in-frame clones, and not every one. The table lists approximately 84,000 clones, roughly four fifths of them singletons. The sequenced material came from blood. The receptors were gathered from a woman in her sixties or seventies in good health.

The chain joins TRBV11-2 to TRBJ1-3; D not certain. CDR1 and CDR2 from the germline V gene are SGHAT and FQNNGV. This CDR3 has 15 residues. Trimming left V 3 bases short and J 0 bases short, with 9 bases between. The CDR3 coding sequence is TGTGCCAGCAGCTTTAAGGAGACCTCTGGAAACACCATATATTTT. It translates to CASSFKETSGNTIYF. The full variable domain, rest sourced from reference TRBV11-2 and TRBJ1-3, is EAGVAQSPRYKIIEKRQSVAFWCNPISGHATLYWYQQILGQGPKLLIQFQNNGVVDDSQLPKDRFSAERLKGVDSTLKIQPAKLEDSAVYLCASSFKETSGNTIYFGEGSWLTVV.

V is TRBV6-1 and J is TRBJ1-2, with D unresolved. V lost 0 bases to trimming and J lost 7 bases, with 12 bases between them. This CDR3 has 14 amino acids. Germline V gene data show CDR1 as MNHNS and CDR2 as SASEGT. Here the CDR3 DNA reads TGTGCCAGCAGTGAAGCGCTAGGGTCGCGTGGCTACACCTTC. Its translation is CASSEALGSRGYTF.

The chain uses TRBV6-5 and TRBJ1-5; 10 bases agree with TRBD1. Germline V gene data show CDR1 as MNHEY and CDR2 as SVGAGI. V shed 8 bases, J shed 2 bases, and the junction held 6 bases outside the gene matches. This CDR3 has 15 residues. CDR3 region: CASFRQGAGNQPQHF. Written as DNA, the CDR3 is TGTGCCAGCTTTAGACAGGGGGCTGGCAATCAGCCCCAGCATTTT.

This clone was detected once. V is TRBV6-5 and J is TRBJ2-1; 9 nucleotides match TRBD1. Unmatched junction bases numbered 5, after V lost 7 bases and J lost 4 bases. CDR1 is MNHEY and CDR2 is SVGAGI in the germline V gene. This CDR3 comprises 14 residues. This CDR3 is CASNGQGRYNEQFF. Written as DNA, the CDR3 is TGTGCCAGCAACGGACAGGGGAGGTACAATGAGCAGTTCTTC.

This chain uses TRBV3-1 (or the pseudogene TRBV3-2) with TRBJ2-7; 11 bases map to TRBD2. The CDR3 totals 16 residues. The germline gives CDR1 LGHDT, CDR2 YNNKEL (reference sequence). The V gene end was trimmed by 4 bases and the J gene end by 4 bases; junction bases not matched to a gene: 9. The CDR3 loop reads CASSPRLSGRGYEQYF. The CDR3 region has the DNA TGTGCCAGCAGCCCCCGACTTAGCGGGAGGGGTTACGAGCAGTACTTC.

The CDR3 DNA is TGTGCCAGCTCAAATCGATCAGGGTCTAATGAAAAACTGTTTTTT. It specifies CASSNRSGSNEKLFF. The V and J genes are TRBV18 and TRBJ1-4, with D possibly TRBD1 on 5 matching bases. In germline, CDR1 is KGHSH, CDR2 LQKENI. V was cut by 5 bases and J by 3 bases, with 13 bases left in between. This CDR3 spans 15 amino acids. The full variable domain, its missing parts supplied by reference TRBV18 and TRBJ1-4, is NAGVMQNPRHLVRRRGQEARLRCSPMKGHSHVYWYRQLPEEGLKFMVYLQKENIIDESGMPKERFSAEFPKEGPSILRIQQVVRGDSAAYFCASSNRSGSNEKLFFGSGTQLSVL.

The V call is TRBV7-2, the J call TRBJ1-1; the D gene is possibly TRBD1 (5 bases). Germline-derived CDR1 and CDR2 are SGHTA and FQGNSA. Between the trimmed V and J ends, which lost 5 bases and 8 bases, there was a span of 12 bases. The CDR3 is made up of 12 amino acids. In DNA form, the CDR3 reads TGTGCCAGCAGCCGTTATGGGGGAGAAGCTTTCTTT. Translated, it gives CASSRYGGEAFF. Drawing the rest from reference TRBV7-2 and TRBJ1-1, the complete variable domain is GAGVSQSPSNKVTEKGKDVELRCDPISGHTALYWYRQSLGQGLEFLIYFQGNSAPDKSGLPSDRFSAERTGGSVSTLTIQRTQQEDSAVYLCASSRYGGEAFFGQGTRLTVV.

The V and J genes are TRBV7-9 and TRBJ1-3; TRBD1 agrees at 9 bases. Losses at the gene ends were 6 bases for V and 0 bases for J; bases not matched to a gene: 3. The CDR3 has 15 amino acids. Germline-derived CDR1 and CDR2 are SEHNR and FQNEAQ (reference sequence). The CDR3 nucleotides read TGTGCCAGCAGACGGGACAGGGTCTCTGGAAACACCATATATTTT. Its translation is CASRRDRVSGNTIYF.

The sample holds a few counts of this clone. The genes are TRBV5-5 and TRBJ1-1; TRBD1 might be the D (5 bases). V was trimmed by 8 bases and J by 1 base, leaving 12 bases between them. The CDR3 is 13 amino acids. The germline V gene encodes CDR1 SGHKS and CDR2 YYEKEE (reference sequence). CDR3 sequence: CASSVGANTEAFF. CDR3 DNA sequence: TGTGCCAGTTCAGTCGGGGCGAACACTGAAGCTTTCTTT.

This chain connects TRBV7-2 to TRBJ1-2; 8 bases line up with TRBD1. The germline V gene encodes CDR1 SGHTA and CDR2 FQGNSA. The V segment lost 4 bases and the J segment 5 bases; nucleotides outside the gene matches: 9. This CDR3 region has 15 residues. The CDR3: CASSYPDRAGYGYTF. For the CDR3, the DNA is TGTGCCAGCAGCTACCCGGACAGGGCGGGGTATGGCTACACCTTC. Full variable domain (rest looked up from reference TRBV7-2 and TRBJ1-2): GAGVSQSPSNKVTEKGKDVELRCDPISGHTALYWYRQSLGQGLEFLIYFQGNSAPDKSGLPSDRFSAERTGGSVSTLTIQRTQQEDSAVYLCASSYPDRAGYGYTFGSGTRLTVV.

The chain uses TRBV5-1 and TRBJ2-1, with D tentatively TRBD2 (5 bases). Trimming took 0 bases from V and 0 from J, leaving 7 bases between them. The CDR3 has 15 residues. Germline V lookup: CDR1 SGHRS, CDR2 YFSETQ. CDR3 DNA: TGCGCCAGCAGCTTGGTAGCGAACTCCTACAATGAGCAGTTCTTC. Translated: CASSLVANSYNEQFF.

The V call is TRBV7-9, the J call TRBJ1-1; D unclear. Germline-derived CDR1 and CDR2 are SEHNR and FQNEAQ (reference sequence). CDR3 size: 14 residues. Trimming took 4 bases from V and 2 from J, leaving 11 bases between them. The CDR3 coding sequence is TGTGCCAGCAGCTCAGGACCCATAAACACTGAAGCTTTCTTT. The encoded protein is CASSSGPINTEAFF. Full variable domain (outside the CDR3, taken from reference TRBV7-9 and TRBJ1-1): DTGVSQNPRHKITKRGQNVTFRCDPISEHNRLYWYRQTLGQGPEFLTYFQNEAQLEKSRLLSDRFSAERPKGSFSTLEIQRTEQGDSAMYLCASSSGPINTEAFFGQGTRLTVV.

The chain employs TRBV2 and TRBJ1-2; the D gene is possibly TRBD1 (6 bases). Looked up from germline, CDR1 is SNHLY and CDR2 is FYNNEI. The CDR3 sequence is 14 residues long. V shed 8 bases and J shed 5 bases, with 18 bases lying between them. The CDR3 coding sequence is TGTGCCAGCTCTTTTTTCAGGGGAACTTATGGCTACACCTTC. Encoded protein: CASSFFRGTYGYTF.

The CDR3, as DNA: TGCAGCGTGTGGGGACAGGGGTCGACAGATACGCAGTATTTT. It is translated as CSVWGQGSTDTQYF. The chain carries TRBV29-1 and TRBJ2-3, with TRBD1 matching over 10 bases. The CDR3 is 14 residues long. The ends lost 6 bases at V and 3 bases at J; junction bases unmatched: 6. Per the germline V gene, CDR1 is SQVTM and CDR2 is ANQGSEA.

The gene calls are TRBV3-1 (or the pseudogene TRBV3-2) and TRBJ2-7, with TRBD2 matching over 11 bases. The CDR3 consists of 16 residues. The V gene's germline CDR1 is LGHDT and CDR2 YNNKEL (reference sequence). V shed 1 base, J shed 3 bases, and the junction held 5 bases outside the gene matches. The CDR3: CASSQAGGTSGYEQYF. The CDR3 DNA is TGTGCCAGCAGCCAAGCGGGGGGGACTAGCGGCTACGAGCAGTACTTC.

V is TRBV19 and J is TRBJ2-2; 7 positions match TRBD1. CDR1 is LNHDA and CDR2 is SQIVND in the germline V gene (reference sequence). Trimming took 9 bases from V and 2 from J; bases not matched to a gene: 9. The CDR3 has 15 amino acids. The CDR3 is CASMGQRPNTGELFF. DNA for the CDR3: TGTGCCAGCATGGGACAGAGACCCAACACCGGGGAGCTGTTTTTT.

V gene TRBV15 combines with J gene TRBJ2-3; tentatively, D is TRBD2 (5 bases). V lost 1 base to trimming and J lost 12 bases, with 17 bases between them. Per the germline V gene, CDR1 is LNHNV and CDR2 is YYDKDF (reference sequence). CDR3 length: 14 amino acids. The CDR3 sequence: CATSRGRAAHSQYF. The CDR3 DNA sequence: TGTGCCACCAGCAGAGGGCGGGCTGCCCATAGTCAGTATTTT.

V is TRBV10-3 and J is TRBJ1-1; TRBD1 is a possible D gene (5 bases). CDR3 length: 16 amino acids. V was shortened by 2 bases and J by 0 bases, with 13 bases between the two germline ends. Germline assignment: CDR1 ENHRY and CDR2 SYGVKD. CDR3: CAISEGGVILNTEAFF. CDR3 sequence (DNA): TGTGCCATCAGTGAGGGGGGAGTTATCTTGAACACTGAAGCTTTCTTT.

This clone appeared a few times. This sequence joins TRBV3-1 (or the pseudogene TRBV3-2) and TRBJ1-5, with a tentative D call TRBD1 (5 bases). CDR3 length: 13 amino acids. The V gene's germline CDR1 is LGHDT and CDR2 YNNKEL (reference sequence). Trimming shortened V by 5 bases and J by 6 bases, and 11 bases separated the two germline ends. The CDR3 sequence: CASSGGGFQPQHF. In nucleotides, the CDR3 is TGTGCCAGCAGCGGTGGGGGTTTTCAGCCCCAGCATTTT.

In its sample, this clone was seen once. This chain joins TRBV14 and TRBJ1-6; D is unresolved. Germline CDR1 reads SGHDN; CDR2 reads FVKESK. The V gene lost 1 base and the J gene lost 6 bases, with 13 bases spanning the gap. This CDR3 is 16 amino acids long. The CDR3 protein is CASSQGAPGFNSPLHF. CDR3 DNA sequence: TGTGCCAGCAGCCAAGGGGCTCCGGGGTTTAATTCACCCCTCCACTTT. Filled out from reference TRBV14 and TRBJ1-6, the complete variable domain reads EAGVTQFPSHSVIEKGQTVTLRCDPISGHDNLYWYRRVMGKEIKFLLHFVKESKQDESGMPNNRFLAERTGGTYSTLKVQPAELEDSGVYFCASSQGAPGFNSPLHFGNGTRLTVT.

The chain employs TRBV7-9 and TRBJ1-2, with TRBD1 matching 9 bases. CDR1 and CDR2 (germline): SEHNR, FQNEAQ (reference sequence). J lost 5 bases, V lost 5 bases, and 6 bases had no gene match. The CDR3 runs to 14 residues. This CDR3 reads CASSVGTGPYGYTF. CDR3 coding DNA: TGTGCCAGCAGCGTAGGGACAGGGCCGTATGGCTACACCTTC.

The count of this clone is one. CDR3 residues: CASSGRGANTGELFF. The CDR3 DNA reads TGTGCCAGCAGCGGGCGGGGGGCGAACACCGGGGAGCTGTTTTTT. V and J are TRBV9 and TRBJ2-2, with 8 bases lining up with TRBD2. Germline CDR1 SGDLS, CDR2 YYNGEE. CDR3 length: 15 residues. V lost 3 bases, J lost 0 bases, and 1 base stayed unmatched.

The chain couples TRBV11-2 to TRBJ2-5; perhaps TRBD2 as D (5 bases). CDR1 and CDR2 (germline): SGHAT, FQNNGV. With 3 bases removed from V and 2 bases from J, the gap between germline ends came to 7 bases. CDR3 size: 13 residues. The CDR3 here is CASSFGLQETQYF. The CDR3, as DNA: TGTGCCAGCAGCTTCGGACTGCAAGAGACCCAGTACTTC.

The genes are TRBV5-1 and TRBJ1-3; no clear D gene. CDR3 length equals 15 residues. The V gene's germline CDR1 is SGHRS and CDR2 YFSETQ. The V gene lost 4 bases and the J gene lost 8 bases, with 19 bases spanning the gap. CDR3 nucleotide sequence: TGCGCCAGCAGCACCGCCGGAGGCGTCTTTGACACCATATATTTT. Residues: CASSTAGGVFDTIYF.

The CDR3 nucleotides are TGCAGCGTTGAAAACATGCCCCCAGCAGGTACGCAGTATTTT. It encodes CSVENMPPAGTQYF. This rearrangement joins TRBV29-1 to TRBJ2-3; D unclear. Trimming took 2 bases from V and 8 from J, leaving 17 bases between them. CDR1 SQVTM and CDR2 ANQGSEA come from the germline V gene. The CDR3 covers 14 residues.

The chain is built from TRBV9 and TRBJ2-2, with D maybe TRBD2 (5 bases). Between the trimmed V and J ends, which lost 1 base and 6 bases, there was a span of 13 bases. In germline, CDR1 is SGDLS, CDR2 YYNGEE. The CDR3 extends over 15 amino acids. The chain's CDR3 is CASSVRAEVAGELFF. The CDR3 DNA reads TGTGCCAGCAGCGTACGAGCGGAGGTAGCCGGGGAGCTGTTTTTT.